This T cell receptor beta chain is from a study of CD8+ T cells in alopecia areata (dated by TCRdb to the late 2010s). At the level of the whole study: Treated patients were enrolled in an open-label pilot trial of oral tofacitinib at 5 to 10 mg twice daily for moderate-to-severe alopecia areata. Patients received tofacitinib for 6 to 18 months and were then followed off drug for 6 months to check for delayed response and recurrence. To study T cell clonal expansion in alopecia areata, the researchers applied high-throughput TCRbeta sequencing to both the C3H/HeJ mouse model and human patients. In humans, TCRbeta sequencing was performed on scalp tissue and on sorted CD4+ and CD8+ peripheral blood T cells from healthy controls and from patients with patchy or totalis/universalis alopecia areata. Biopsies were taken from tofacitinib-treated patients at baseline and at 4 and 24 weeks of treatment, and a later scalp biopsy was taken in several of the tofacitinib-treated patients. Scalp clonality was compared across normal scalp (n=4), patchy alopecia areata scalp (n=8), and alopecia totalis/universalis scalp (n=8). The RNA source kit depended on sample type: the PAXgene miRNA kit for fixed scalp, the miRNeasy kit for PBMCs, and the RNeasy kit for mouse skin. TCRbeta CDR3 regions were amplified by immunoSEQ multiplex PCR with 35 Vbeta forward and 13 Jbeta reverse primers. On the study overall, not on this receptor specifically: Shared TCR sequences between patients were less evident than in mice, which may be partly attributable to HLA diversity in the patient population. Scalp TCR repertoire analysis is complicated because resident alphabeta T cells in normal human skin are also sequenced, whereas mouse skin is dominated by gammadelta T cells. Higher clonality and more expanded CD8+ clones were observed in lesional scalp than in normal scalp, particularly in alopecia totalis/universalis, a finding suggestive of antigenic drive.

Concerning this clone itself: It lacks a known antigen. Within one base of it there is no much larger clone, and no base qualities were kept.

The CDR3 spans 12 residues, from the cysteine through the phenylalanine. Just CDR3 DNA is preserved here, 36 bases in frame from base 1. V is reduced by 2 bases and J by 7 bases, leaving a spacing of 9 bases between them. CDR1 is given as GTSNPN and CDR2 as SVGIG, both from the germline V gene (reference sequence). Library preparation employed the immunoSEQ multiplex PCR assay. RNA was extracted from all samples and reverse transcribed into cDNA, which served as template for TCR sequencing. First-strand cDNA was synthesized using SuperScript III with a 2:1 mix of oligo-dT and random hexamers. A synthetic immune receptor repertoire was used to assess amplification bias, and residual bias was removed computationally. On the authors' methods: Raw reads were preprocessed for error removal, and CDR3 was defined according to IMGT conventions as running from the conserved cysteine to phenylalanine. Clonality was computed as 1 minus the Shannon entropy, with the entropy normalized by log2 of the number of productive unique TCRs. Scalp TCRbeta sequences were cross-referenced with sorted blood CD4 and CD8 repertoires so that the CD4 or CD8 identity of scalp clones could be inferred. The source is immuneACCESS, and TCRdb retained only in-frame sequences with V and J called. Part of the clones is not carried over; for the studies checked, unresolved V genes explain less than half of this, and the remainder is unexplained. V, J and clone size are those of that table, while D and trimming were read from the DNA. The sample includes approximately 54,000 clones, with over 95% observed a single time. The ten most abundant clones make up under 30% of the sample.

The time point label here, explained by the study, means: baseline before oral tofacitinib. Peripheral blood and lesional scalp punch biopsies were obtained from patients with alopecia areata. PBMCs were isolated by density centrifugation and stained for CD3, CD4 and CD8, after which CD4+ and CD8+ T cells were sorted on a FACSAria. Specimen: CD8+ T cells sorted from blood, collected at week 0. The sequence was collected from a human donor with alopecia areata. The chain couples TRBV30 to TRBJ2-4; TRBD1 might be the D gene, on 5 matching bases. The CDR3 is CAWSLGANIQYF. Read as DNA, the sequence is TGTGCCTGGAGTCTTGGGGCGAACATTCAGTACTTC.